The 27 T cell receptor beta chains in this list originate from one sample, sequenced in a study of OX40 agonist ivuxolimab in advanced cancers. The repertoire was sequenced with immunoSEQ multiplex PCR; TCRdb's copy has only in-frame clones and lacks some. This table holds around 14,000 clones, 91% found once. The source material was CD4+ or CD8+ T cells sorted from blood, sampled in a trial of the OX40 agonist ivuxolimab. These receptors originate from an adult with an advanced solid tumor such as melanoma, head and neck, liver or kidney cancer.

The CDR3 DNA reads TGTGCCAGCAGGGCTAAACTAGCCAAAAACATTCAGTACTTC. It encodes CASRAKLAKNIQYF. The rearrangement joins TRBV6-1 to TRBJ2-4, with unresolved D. The CDR3 spans 14 residues. The germline V gene has CDR1 MNHNS and CDR2 SASEGT. The V end was cut by 6 bases, the J end by 0 bases, with 9 bases between.

A single count supports this clone. The V call is TRBV27, the J call TRBJ1-4; D is uncertain. CDR1 and CDR2 (germline): MNHEY, SMNVEV (reference sequence). This CDR3 is built from 14 residues. Deletions cut 3 bases from V and 4 bases from J, with 9 bases between. DNA for the CDR3: TGTGCCAGCAGTTTGGTCCCCCGTAATGAAAAACTGTTTTTT. Its translation: CASSLVPRNEKLFF.

V gene TRBV7-9 combines with J gene TRBJ2-2; D not resolved. The CDR3 is made up of 13 amino acids. Germline V lookup: CDR1 SEHNR, CDR2 FQNEAQ (reference sequence). Deletions cut 5 bases from V and 1 base from J, with 5 bases between. The CDR3 nucleotides read TGTGCCAGCAGCAATCAGAACACCGGGGAGCTGTTTTTT. It specifies CASSNQNTGELFF.

The gene calls are TRBV29-1 and TRBJ2-2; 13 nucleotides align to TRBD2. From germline, CDR1 is SQVTM and CDR2 ANQGSEA. CDR3 size: 16 residues. The V segment lost 1 base and the J segment 7 bases; nucleotides outside the gene matches: 6. In DNA form, the CDR3 reads TGCAGCGTTGAAGGGACTAGCGGGAGCGGGCACGGGGAGCTGTTTTTT. Its protein is CSVEGTSGSGHGELFF.

The chain joins TRBV7-8 to TRBJ2-6; either TRBD1 or TRBD2 may supply D (5 bases each). Germline V gives CDR1 SGHVS, CDR2 FQNEAQ. V gave up 4 bases and J gave up 0 bases, with 22 bases separating them. CDR3 length equals 20 residues. CDR3 sequence reads: CASSSGTSRDASSGANVLTF. In DNA, the CDR3 is TGTGCCAGCAGCTCGGGAACCTCCCGGGACGCCAGCTCTGGGGCCAACGTCCTGACTTTC.

The chain combines TRBV11-3 with TRBJ1-1; unclear D gene. CDR1 is SGHNT, CDR2 YENEEA, per germline. The ends were cut back, 4 bases at V and 0 bases at J, with 6 bases in the middle. The CDR3 sequence is 13 residues long. Written as DNA, the CDR3 is TGTGCCAGCAGCTCCTCCATGAACACTGAAGCTTTCTTT. Translated: CASSSSMNTEAFF.

The chain uses TRBV9 and TRBJ2-1; TRBD2 matches at 12 bases. Trimming removed 4 bases from V and 4 bases from J; junction bases left unmatched: 21. Germline V gene data show CDR1 as SGDLS and CDR2 as YYNGEE. The CDR3 spans 21 residues. CDR3: CASSTFGLAGGPSETYNEQFF. The CDR3 DNA sequence: TGTGCCAGCAGCACCTTTGGGCTAGCGGGAGGGCCCTCCGAAACTTACAATGAGCAGTTCTTC.

The chain uses TRBV29-1 and TRBJ2-3; TRBD2 aligns across 7 bases. V trimming: 6 bases; J trimming: 0 bases; junction bases outside the gene matches: 12. CDR3 length equals 16 residues. Germline assignment: CDR1 SQVTM and CDR2 ANQGSEA. This CDR3 is CSVALAEVYSTDTQYF. CDR3 coding DNA: TGCAGCGTGGCCCTAGCGGAAGTATATAGCACAGATACGCAGTATTTT.

The chain links TRBV7-7 to TRBJ2-3; possibly TRBD1 or TRBD2 for D (5 bases each). Trimming pared 4 bases from V and 6 bases from J, leaving 23 bases between. CDR3 length: 17 amino acids. Looked up from germline, CDR1 is SSHAT and CDR2 is FNYEAQ (reference sequence). For the CDR3, the DNA is TGTGCCAGCAGCTCTAAACCCGGGACGGAGGTCGGTGATACGCAGTATTTT. Its protein product is CASSSKPGTEVGDTQYF.

V usage is TRBV13 and J usage is TRBJ2-5, with D possibly being TRBD1 or TRBD2 (5 bases each). The CDR3 runs to 14 residues. The ends were cut back, 5 bases at V and 5 bases at J, with 15 bases in the middle. Germline loops: CDR1 PRHDT, CDR2 FYEKMQ (reference sequence). This chain's CDR3 is CASSSHRDVETQYF. CDR3 DNA sequence: TGTGCCAGCAGCAGCCACCGGGACGTTGAGACCCAGTACTTC.

The chain recombines TRBV2 with TRBJ1-2; weak D call: TRBD1 (6 bases). V was shortened by 0 bases and J by 0 bases, with 14 bases between the two germline ends. This CDR3 spans 17 amino acids. Germline CDR1 SNHLY, CDR2 FYNNEI. CDR3 sequence reads: CASSEALWGLPNYGYTF. In nucleotides, the CDR3 is TGTGCCAGCAGTGAAGCGCTTTGGGGGCTTCCTAACTATGGCTACACCTTC.

Worth noting for this clone: The DNA is left out, because the CDR3 cannot be placed on it with certainty; the CDR3 is given as TCRdb lists it. The chain combines TRBV27 with TRBJ2-1; the table's D call, TRBD2, was not checked against the DNA. Germline V gene data show CDR1 as MNHEY and CDR2 as SMNVEV (reference sequence). The CDR3 spans 17 amino acids, including both terminal residues. The CDR3 is CASSTSRAGGTYNEQFF.

The rearrangement links TRBV7-9 to TRBJ2-2; D gene ambiguous. V lost 1 base to trimming and J lost 0 bases, with 6 bases between them. CDR1 SEHNR and CDR2 FQNEAQ come from the germline V gene (reference sequence). The CDR3 loop spans 15 amino acids. CDR3 sequence (DNA): TGTGCCAGCAGCTTAGTCCAGGCGAACACCGGGGAGCTGTTTTTT. As protein: CASSLVQANTGELFF.

The J gene is TRBJ1-5, the V gene TRBV2; no reliable D call. CDR3 length equals 15 residues. CDR1 is SNHLY and CDR2 is FYNNEI in the germline V gene. V was cut by 2 bases and J by 0 bases, with 8 bases left in between. The CDR3 DNA sequence: TGTGCCAGCAGTGAAAACGCCTTTAGCAATCAGCCCCAGCATTTT. Its translation is CASSENAFSNQPQHF.

The rearrangement uses TRBV5-6 and TRBJ2-1; 11 nucleotides align to TRBD2. After removal of 1 base from V and 3 bases from J, the junction contained 3 bases not matched to a gene. Germline lookup yields CDR1 SGHDT and CDR2 YYEEEE. There are 16 residues in the CDR3. The CDR3 sequence: CASSLLTSGDYNEQFF. In DNA form, the CDR3 reads TGTGCCAGCAGCTTGTTGACTAGCGGGGACTACAATGAGCAGTTCTTC.

The chain recombines TRBV5-6 with TRBJ1-1, with D perhaps TRBD1 (5 bases). Trimming removed 6 bases from V and 4 bases from J, with 16 bases in between. The V gene's germline CDR1 is SGHDT and CDR2 YYEEEE. The length of the CDR3 is 14 residues. The CDR3 coding sequence is TGTGCCAGCACCCTGGAGCAGGGATCCACTGAAGCTTTCTTT. Translation gives CASTLEQGSTEAFF.

The chain couples TRBV28 to TRBJ2-2; 10 positions agree with TRBD1. V gave up 3 bases and J gave up 7 bases; unmatched junction bases: 11. CDR1 MDHEN and CDR2 SYDVKM come from the germline V gene. CDR3 length equals 17 residues. The CDR3 loop reads CASSFEGTGVPSGELFF. In DNA form, the CDR3 reads TGTGCCAGCAGTTTCGAAGGGACAGGGGTTCCCAGCGGGGAGCTGTTTTTT.

V usage is TRBV4-1 and J usage is TRBJ2-7; D is ambiguous. The CDR3 extends over 17 amino acids. The V and J ends lost 2 bases and 2 bases respectively, with 19 bases between them. Per germline, CDR1 MGHRA and CDR2 YSYEKL. The CDR3 DNA follows: TGCGCCAGCAGCCAATTAGACTCCTCAGTGGGCCCCTACGAGCAGTACTTC. Its protein product is CASSQLDSSVGPYEQYF.

V gene TRBV13 combines with J gene TRBJ1-1, with a possible D match to TRBD1 (5 bases). The germline CDR1 and CDR2 sequences are PRHDT and FYEKMQ (reference sequence). V was clipped by 2 bases and J by 5 bases, with 15 bases between them. The CDR3 sequence is 15 residues long. The CDR3 spells CASSLRGAEGTEAFF. CDR3 DNA sequence: TGTGCCAGCAGCTTACGAGGGGCCGAGGGGACTGAAGCTTTCTTT. Full variable domain (outside the CDR3, taken from reference TRBV13 and TRBJ1-1): AAGVIQSPRHLIKEKRETATLKCYPIPRHDTVYWYQQGPGQDPQFLISFYEKMQSDKGSIPDRFSAQQFSDYHSELNMSSLELGDSALYFCASSLRGAEGTEAFFGQGTRLTVV.

The CDR3 bases are TGTGCCAGCAGAGCCCTCGGCCCTACCTACGAGCAGTACTTC. It yields the protein CASRALGPTYEQYF. The chain is built from TRBV6-5 and TRBJ2-7; no clear D gene. This CDR3 is 14 amino acids long. Deletions cut 6 bases from V and 2 bases from J, with 14 bases between. Germline V gene sequence: CDR1 MNHEY, CDR2 SVGAGI.

The rearrangement links TRBV19 to TRBJ1-2, with D unclear. The CDR3 sequence is 14 residues long. Germline-derived CDR1 and CDR2 are LNHDA and SQIVND (reference sequence). V was pared by 5 bases and J by 2 bases, with 12 bases between. CDR3 sequence reads: CASSSRTDNYGYTF. The CDR3 nucleotides read TGTGCCAGTAGTTCCCGCACGGACAACTATGGCTACACCTTC.

CDR3 in amino acids: CASRISGSPVGYTF. The DNA of the CDR3 is TGTGCCAGCAGAATAAGTGGCAGTCCGGTTGGCTACACCTTC. This rearrangement joins TRBV5-6 to TRBJ1-2, with D uncertain. The CDR3 sequence is 14 residues long. Germline CDR1 SGHDT, CDR2 YYEEEE. V was clipped by 5 bases and J by 7 bases, with 18 bases between them.

The rearrangement uses TRBV7-6 and TRBJ1-6; possible D gene TRBD1, 5 bases. From germline, CDR1 is SGHVS and CDR2 FNYEAQ. The CDR3 is made up of 14 amino acids. V dropped 1 base and J dropped 8 bases, with 9 bases sitting between them. This chain's CDR3 is CASSLGQGDSPLHF. CDR3 DNA sequence: TGTGCCAGCAGCTTAGGGCAGGGAGATTCACCCCTCCACTTT.

The CDR3 nucleotides read TGTGCCAGCAGCGAAAATCCCCGGGACTCTAATCAGCCCCAGCATTTT. Protein sequence: CASSENPRDSNQPQHF. This sequence joins TRBV9 and TRBJ1-5; D possibly corresponds to TRBD1 (5 bases). There are 16 residues in the CDR3. In germline, CDR1 is SGDLS, CDR2 YYNGEE. V was pared by 3 bases and J by 4 bases, with 17 bases between.

The chain carries TRBV6-1 and TRBJ2-3; tentatively, D is TRBD2 (5 bases). The CDR3 is 14 residues long. CDR1 is MNHNS and CDR2 is SASEGT in the germline V gene. Trimming removed 11 bases at V and 2 bases at J, with 17 bases between. The CDR3 DNA follows: TGTGCCGCTAAGAGGGAACAGTTCACAGATACGCAGTATTTT. It codes for CAAKREQFTDTQYF.

V gene TRBV9 combines with J gene TRBJ2-5; perhaps TRBD1 as D (6 bases). Germline V CDR1 and CDR2: SGDLS, YYNGEE. The CDR3 runs 14 residues. V was clipped by 4 bases and J by 0 bases, with 10 bases between them. CDR3 in DNA: TGTGCCAGCAGCCAAGGGGACAACCAAGAGACCCAGTACTTC. It translates to CASSQGDNQETQYF.

The chain uses TRBV27 and TRBJ2-1, with TRBD2 as a possible D gene (6 bases). Between the trimmed V and J ends, which lost 3 bases and 5 bases, there was a span of 14 bases. The CDR3 has 15 residues. Germline-derived CDR1 and CDR2 are MNHEY and SMNVEV (reference sequence). The CDR3 sequence is CASSFLASEDNEQFF. CDR3 DNA: TGTGCCAGCAGTTTCCTGGCTAGCGAGGACAATGAGCAGTTCTTC.